The 28 T cell receptor beta chains reported below all come from one sample, sequenced in a study of blood T cell repertoires in COVID-19. The assay was immunoSEQ multiplex PCR, and TCRdb's table has in-frame clones only and misses some. The repertoire holds tens of thousands of clones, with roughly 80% as singletons. The material sequenced was peripheral blood. These receptors all come from a woman between 65 and 79 years old with acute or convalescent COVID-19.

The chain couples TRBV5-4 to TRBJ2-5, with 11 bases aligning to TRBD2. The CDR3 spans 16 residues. CDR1 is SGHNT, CDR2 YYREEE, per germline (reference sequence). Trimming took 0 bases from V and 2 from J; bases not matched to a gene: 3. CDR3 nucleotide sequence: TGTGCCAGCAGCTTGGATCTAGCGGGAGGTCAAGAGACCCAGTACTTC. Its translation is CASSLDLAGGQETQYF.

This chain connects TRBV11-2 to TRBJ2-1; TRBD2 aligns across 9 bases. V dropped 3 bases and J dropped 0; count of bases not matched to a gene: 12. Germline CDR1 reads SGHAT; CDR2 reads FQNNGV. CDR3 length: 19 residues. The CDR3 spells CASSFRGGLALSSYNEQFF. Written as DNA, the CDR3 is TGTGCCAGCAGCTTCCGGGGGGGACTAGCCTTGAGCTCCTACAATGAGCAGTTCTTC.

The rearrangement links TRBV3-1 (or the pseudogene TRBV3-2) to TRBJ2-1, with 11 nucleotides matching TRBD2. The CDR3 has 16 amino acids. Looked up from germline, CDR1 is LGHDT and CDR2 is YNNKEL (reference sequence). Losses at the gene ends were 0 bases for V and 5 bases for J; bases not matched to a gene: 3. The CDR3 DNA follows: TGTGCCAGCAGCCAAGAAGTAGCGGGGGGGCACAATGAGCAGTTCTTC. Translation: CASSQEVAGGHNEQFF.

This clone was detected only a few times. The rearrangement joins TRBV7-2 to TRBJ1-6; a possible D gene is TRBD1 (5 bases). Looked up from germline, CDR1 is SGHTA and CDR2 is FQGNSA. This CDR3 region has 14 residues. V shed 0 bases and J shed 9 bases, with 9 bases lying between them. The CDR3: CASSLAFGGSPLHF. CDR3 DNA: TGTGCCAGCAGCTTAGCGTTCGGGGGTTCACCCCTCCACTTT.

This chain joins TRBV19 and TRBJ2-1, with D maybe TRBD1 (6 bases). The germline V gene encodes CDR1 LNHDA and CDR2 SQIVND (reference sequence). This CDR3 has 15 amino acids. V dropped 4 bases and J dropped 2 bases, with 12 bases sitting between them. The CDR3 is CASSKSQGTYNEQFF. The CDR3, as DNA: TGTGCCAGTAGTAAGTCACAGGGAACCTACAATGAGCAGTTCTTC.

CDR3 in amino acids: CASSLAGSETQYF. CDR3 bases: TGTGCCAGCAGCTTGGCCGGGTCGGAGACCCAGTACTTC. V usage is TRBV5-4 and J usage is TRBJ2-5; D is uncertain. V lost 0 bases to trimming and J lost 5 bases, with 8 bases between them. The CDR3 contains 13 residues. Germline CDR1 reads SGHNT; CDR2 reads YYREEE (reference sequence).

This clone was observed many times. The chain recombines TRBV12-3 or TRBV12-4 with TRBJ1-1; the match to TRBD1 covers 8 bases. This CDR3 is 13 amino acids long. V was clipped by 4 bases and J by 8 bases; unmatched bases: 6. The CDR3 sequence: CASSSNHRGEAFF. The CDR3 nucleotides read TGTGCCAGCAGTTCTAATCACAGGGGGGAAGCTTTCTTT.

The chain has TRBV4-1 and TRBJ2-7, with D tentatively TRBD1 (6 bases). Germline V lookup: CDR1 MGHRA, CDR2 YSYEKL. V was pared by 1 base and J by 3 bases, with 16 bases between. The CDR3 is 16 residues long. CDR3 sequence: CASSQGRGRGIYEQYF. Here the CDR3 DNA reads TGCGCCAGCAGCCAAGGCCGGGGCAGGGGAATCTACGAGCAGTACTTC.

V usage is TRBV18 and J usage is TRBJ2-5; D is uncertain. The germline CDR1 and CDR2 sequences are KGHSH and LQKENI. CDR3 length equals 15 residues. Trimming cost V 2 bases and J 0 bases, with 10 bases left between them. The CDR3: CASSPMSLNQETQYF. CDR3 bases: TGTGCCAGCTCACCAATGTCCTTAAACCAAGAGACCCAGTACTTC.

The gene calls are TRBV19 and TRBJ1-1, with a weak D call TRBD1 (6 bases). The CDR3 loop spans 16 amino acids. CDR1 and CDR2 (germline): LNHDA, SQIVND (reference sequence). The V end lost 8 bases, the J end lost 1 base, and 20 bases lay between the germline ends. The DNA for the CDR3 is TGTGCCAGTGCGACAGGAAGGACATTATGGAACACTGAAGCTTTCTTT. Translation gives CASATGRTLWNTEAFF.

This clone appeared a few times. V and J are TRBV11-2 and TRBJ1-1; 9 positions agree with TRBD1. V lost 3 bases and J lost 4; bases outside the gene matches: 6. Germline-derived CDR1 and CDR2 are SGHAT and FQNNGV. The CDR3 contains 15 residues. Here the CDR3 reads CASSFAGTGSTEAFF. DNA for the CDR3: TGTGCCAGCAGCTTCGCCGGGACAGGGAGCACTGAAGCTTTCTTT.

This chain connects TRBV19 to TRBJ2-2, with D unclear. V was trimmed by 3 bases and J by 1 base, leaving 6 bases between them. The CDR3 is 14 residues long. Germline CDR1 is LNHDA and CDR2 is SQIVND (reference sequence). CDR3 in DNA: TGTGCCAGTAGTATTCAGAAGAACACCGGGGAGCTGTTTTTT. This translates into CASSIQKNTGELFF.

CDR3 coding DNA: TGTGCCAGCAGTTTAGGCCTACAGAGAGAGCAGTTCTTC. This gives the protein CASSLGLQREQFF. This chain uses TRBV12-3 or TRBV12-4 with TRBJ2-1; D is ambiguous. V dropped 1 base and J dropped 10 bases, with 11 bases sitting between them. This CDR3 comprises 13 residues.

V and J are TRBV19 and TRBJ2-7; TRBD2 agrees at 7 bases. The CDR3 covers 14 residues. Germline V gene sequence: CDR1 LNHDA, CDR2 SQIVND (reference sequence). The trim removed 3 bases at V and 1 base at J, leaving 3 bases unmatched. The CDR3 region is CASSIGGSSYEQYF. Written as DNA, the CDR3 is TGTGCCAGTAGTATTGGCGGGAGTTCCTACGAGCAGTACTTC.

The chain combines TRBV2 with TRBJ2-5; 7 bases are a match to TRBD1. V shed 6 bases, J shed 1 base, and the junction held 5 bases outside the gene matches. Germline CDR1 reads SNHLY; CDR2 reads FYNNEI. CDR3 length: 14 amino acids. The CDR3 DNA follows: TGTGCCAGCAGCTCGACAGGGTCCCAAGAGACCCAGTACTTC. Its translation: CASSSTGSQETQYF.

This chain connects TRBV5-1 to TRBJ2-1; TRBD2 matches at 13 bases. V shed 4 bases, J shed 5 bases, and the junction held 6 bases outside the gene matches. Germline lookup yields CDR1 SGHRS and CDR2 YFSETQ. This CDR3 has 16 residues. CDR3 protein: CASSARTSGRDNEQFF. CDR3 DNA sequence: TGCGCCAGCAGCGCCAGAACTAGCGGGAGGGACAATGAGCAGTTCTTC.

The chain has TRBV19 and TRBJ1-2; 7 bases are shared with TRBD1. CDR3 length equals 14 residues. Germline V gives CDR1 LNHDA, CDR2 SQIVND (reference sequence). The junction had 6 bases not matched to a gene; V was cut back by 4 bases and J by 4 bases. This CDR3 reads CASSNQGESYGYTF. In nucleotides, the CDR3 is TGTGCCAGTAGTAACCAGGGGGAGAGCTATGGCTACACCTTC.

This clone was observed once. This sequence joins TRBV5-6 and TRBJ1-5; perhaps TRBD1 as D (6 bases). Between the trimmed V and J ends, which lost 0 bases and 3 bases, there was a span of 16 bases. The CDR3 is made up of 17 amino acids. CDR1 and CDR2 from the germline V gene are SGHDT and YYEEEE. For the CDR3, the DNA is TGTGCCAGCAGCTTGGGGTGGGGCAGGGGCCACAATCAGCCCCAGCATTTT. This translates into CASSLGWGRGHNQPQHF.

This chain links TRBV7-8 with TRBJ1-2; D is ambiguous. Germline assignment: CDR1 SGHVS and CDR2 FQNEAQ. V lost 6 bases and J 7 bases, leaving 12 bases between the germline ends. The CDR3 spans 12 residues. The CDR3 is CASSLPRSGYTF. The DNA for the CDR3 is TGTGCCAGCAGTCTCCCCCGGAGTGGCTACACCTTC.

Here the CDR3 DNA reads TGTGCCAGCAGTCGGGACAGGGGCGGCGAGCAGTACTTC. It encodes CASSRDRGGEQYF. The genes are TRBV12-3 or TRBV12-4 and TRBJ2-7; TRBD1 matches at 10 bases. The CDR3 consists of 13 residues. V shed 5 bases and J 6 bases; nucleotides not matched to a gene: 4.

This clone has ten or more counts. This chain joins TRBV2 and TRBJ1-1; D is undetermined. The CDR3 consists of 14 residues. V was cut by 8 bases and J by 1 base, with 14 bases left in between. CDR1 and CDR2 from the germline V gene are SNHLY and FYNNEI. The CDR3 sequence is CASSPRSGNTEAFF. Here the CDR3 DNA reads TGTGCCAGCTCCCCGCGGAGTGGGAACACTGAAGCTTTCTTT.

This clone was counted many times. This sequence joins TRBV25-1 and TRBJ2-5; 11 positions agree with TRBD2. This CDR3 is 17 amino acids long. Unmatched junction bases numbered 7, after V lost 2 bases and J lost 2 bases. Germline V CDR1 and CDR2: MGHDK, SYGVNS. The CDR3 loop is CASSEGRTSGQQETQYF. DNA for the CDR3: TGTGCCAGCAGTGAAGGGAGGACTAGCGGGCAACAAGAGACCCAGTACTTC.

V and J are TRBV7-8 and TRBJ1-5; D perhaps matches TRBD1 (6 bases). The germline gives CDR1 SGHVS, CDR2 FQNEAQ. The germline V and J ends were trimmed by 5 bases and 6 bases, with 20 bases remaining between them. The CDR3 contains 16 residues. The CDR3 DNA is TGTGCCAGCAGCCATTTAGGTCCGGGGGGCTTTCAGCCCCAGCATTTT. Translating gives CASSHLGPGGFQPQHF. Full variable domain (rest looked up from reference TRBV7-8 and TRBJ1-5): GAGVSQSPRYKVAKRGQDVALRCDPISGHVSLFWYQQALGQGPEFLTYFQNEAQLDKSGLPSDRFFAERPEGSVSTLKIQRTQQEDSAVYLCASSHLGPGGFQPQHFGDGTRLSIL.

This clone was counted a single time. The rearrangement joins TRBV27 to TRBJ2-3, with TRBD2 identical over 7 bases. After removal of 5 bases from V and 1 base from J, the junction contained 6 bases not matched to a gene. There are 15 residues in the CDR3. Per the germline V gene, CDR1 is MNHEY and CDR2 is SMNVEV (reference sequence). The CDR3 region is CASSPHLAGTDTQYF. The CDR3, as DNA: TGTGCCAGCAGTCCCCACCTAGCGGGCACAGATACGCAGTATTTT.

The chain employs TRBV6-5 and TRBJ1-4, with a tentative D call TRBD1 (6 bases). This CDR3 region has 13 residues. V lost 7 bases and J lost 8, with 14 bases in between. Germline-derived CDR1 and CDR2 are MNHEY and SVGAGI. The CDR3 here is CASKRDIREKLFF. The CDR3 DNA sequence: TGTGCCAGCAAACGGGACATTAGGGAAAAACTGTTTTTT.

A note on this clone: As the CDR3 is not closed by the conserved phenylalanine or tryptophan, this likely results from a read error. No DNA is shown, since the ends of the CDR3 on it are uncertain; the CDR3 is the one TCRdb lists. The chain carries TRBV14 and TRBJ2-7; no DNA check was done on the table's D call, TRBD1. From germline, CDR1 is SGHDN and CDR2 FVKESK. The CDR3 sequence runs 13 residues, both termini included. CDR3 amino acids: CASSQDLAGTEFL.

The chain is built from TRBV7-2 and TRBJ1-1, with D perhaps TRBD1 (5 bases). V shed 4 bases and J shed 7 bases, with 22 bases lying between them. This CDR3 has 16 amino acids. Germline V lookup: CDR1 SGHTA, CDR2 FQGNSA. The CDR3 DNA is TGTGCCAGCAGCTATGGGGGGTCCGACGGACACGGTGAAGCTTTCTTT. This translates into CASSYGGSDGHGEAFF.

The chain has TRBV10-1 and TRBJ2-1; 7 nucleotides align to TRBD2. After removal of 4 bases from V and 8 bases from J, the junction contained 5 bases not matched to a gene. CDR3 length: 13 residues. The germline V gene has CDR1 WNHNN and CDR2 SYGVQD (reference sequence). DNA of the CDR3: TGCGCCAGCAGTGTATCAGGGAGGGATGAGCAGTTCTTC. This gives the protein CASSVSGRDEQFF.